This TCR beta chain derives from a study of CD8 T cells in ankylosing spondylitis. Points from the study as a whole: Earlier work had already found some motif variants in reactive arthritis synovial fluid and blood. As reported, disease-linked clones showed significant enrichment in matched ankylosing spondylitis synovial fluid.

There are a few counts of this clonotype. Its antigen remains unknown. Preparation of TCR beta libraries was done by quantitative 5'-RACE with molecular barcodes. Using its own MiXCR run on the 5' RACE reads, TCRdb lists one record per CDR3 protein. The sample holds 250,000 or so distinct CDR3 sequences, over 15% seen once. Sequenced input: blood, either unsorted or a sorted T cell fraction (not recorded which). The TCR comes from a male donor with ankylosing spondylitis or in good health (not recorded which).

CDR3 in amino acids: CASSPGTPYEQYF. Here the CDR3 DNA reads TGTGCCAGCAGTCCCGGGACCCCCTACGAGCAGTACTTC. V gene TRBV27 combines with J gene TRBJ2-7; D assignment may be TRBD1 or TRBD2 (5 bases each). Germline values: CDR1 MNHEY, CDR2 SMNVEV (reference sequence). The CDR3 has 13 residues. Trimming removed 5 bases at V and 2 bases at J, with 10 bases between.